The rows below give T cell receptor beta chains drawn from one sample of a study of blood T cell repertoires in COVID-19. The repertoire was sequenced with immunoSEQ multiplex PCR; TCRdb's copy has only in-frame clones and lacks some. The sample has roughly 200,000 clones, more than 60% seen once; the top ten hold approximately 13%. Material: peripheral blood. The receptors derive from a man aged 50 to 60 who had recovered from COVID-19. Both conserved end residues are part of each CDR3. Each record gives: D gene, J gene, V gene, clone size, CDR3 DNA, CDR3 protein. A D gene is named only where the DNA matches it firmly. Size is stated for part of the rows, as once, few or many counts, or as a class when the clone is expanded.

>NA|TRBJ2-7|TRBV20-1|NA
TGCAGTGCTAGATACACCTACGAGCAGTACTTC
CSARYTYEQYF
>TRBD1|TRBJ2-7|TRBV28|NA
TGTGCCAGCAGTTCGACCGGGACAGGCCAAAGCTCCTACGAGCAGTACTTC
CASSSTGTGQSSYEQYF
>NA|TRBJ1-1|TRBV20-1|NA
TGCAGTGCTAGAATGCGGGCCTTCTTT
CSARMRAFF
>TRBD1|TRBJ1-4|TRBV18|NA
TGTGCCAGCTCACCTGGACAGGCAAATGAAAAACTGTTTTTT
CASSPGQANEKLFF
>TRBD1|TRBJ2-2|TRBV19|NA
TGTGCCAGTAGTACGGGACAGGTGACCGGGGAGCTGTTTTTT
CASSTGQVTGELFF
>NA|TRBJ2-1|TRBV6-2/TRBV6-3|NA
TGTGCCAGCAGTTACCCGGACTTTGCGGGGAACTACAATGAGCAGTTCTTC
CASSYPDFAGNYNEQFF
>NA|TRBJ2-5|TRBV4-1|NA
TGCGCCAGCAGCCATCCGTTGCGGGGAAAAGAGACCCAGTACTTC
CASSHPLRGKETQYF
>TRBD2|TRBJ2-5|TRBV27|NA
TGTGCCAGCAGCTGGAGCGGGAGGGCCGGGGAGACCCAGTACTTC
CASSWSGRAGETQYF
>TRBD1|TRBJ2-3|TRBV7-6|NA
TGTGCCAGCAGCTCCACACCCGGACAGGGCAGCACAGATACGCAGTATTTT
CASSSTPGQGSTDTQYF
>NA|TRBJ2-1|TRBV11-3|once
TGTGCCAGCAGCTTACAGCGCTCCAACAATGAGCAGTTCTTC
CASSLQRSNNEQFF
>NA|TRBJ2-5|TRBV6-6|NA
TGTGCCAGCAGTATAGCCGTGGAGACCCAGTACTTC
CASSIAVETQYF
>NA|TRBJ1-1|TRBV19|NA
TGTGCCGCGAAGGAGCAGAACACTGAAGCTTTCTTT
CAAKEQNTEAFF
>NA|TRBJ2-2|TRBV20-1|NA
TGCAGTGCTAGTCGGGAGCAGCGGTTGGGTGGGCTGTTTTTT
CSASREQRLGGLFF
>NA|TRBJ2-7|TRBV3-1/TRBV3-2|NA
TGTGCCAGCAGCCAATCTAGCGTAAGCCCCTACGAGCAGTACTTC
CASSQSSVSPYEQYF
>TRBD2|TRBJ2-2|TRBV3-1/TRBV3-2|NA
TGTGCCAGCAGCCAAGAGTCTGGACTAGCGGGAGGGAACACCGGGGAGCTGTTTTTT
CASSQESGLAGGNTGELFF
>TRBD2|TRBJ2-1|TRBV6-5|many
TGTGCCAGCAGTTACCAAACTAGCGGGAGAGGTGAGCAGTTCTTC
CASSYQTSGRGEQFF
>NA|TRBJ2-1|TRBV5-5|NA
TGTGCCAGCAGCTTGGGTCAGGGGAGCTACAATGAGCAGTTCTTC
CASSLGQGSYNEQFF
>TRBD2|TRBJ2-1|TRBV28|NA
TGTGCCAGCAGTTTATGGTCTAGCGGGAGACCCAATGAGCAGTTCTTC
CASSLWSSGRPNEQFF
>TRBD1|TRBJ1-3|TRBV18|NA
TGTGCCAGCTCACCGACAGGGAGGTTGAACACCATATATTTT
CASSPTGRLNTIYF
>TRBD1|TRBJ2-2|TRBV6-4|NA
TGTGCCAGCAGTCGACAGGGGGCGGCCACCGGGGAGCTGTTTTTT
CASSRQGAATGELFF
>TRBD2|TRBJ2-5|TRBV9|NA
TGTGCCAGCAGCACGTGGACTAGCCAAGAGACCCAGTACTTC
CASSTWTSQETQYF
>TRBD2|TRBJ2-5|TRBV6-5|NA
TGTGCCAGCACTCTCTGGGGGGAGGGAGGCGAGACCCAGTACTTC
CASTLWGEGGETQYF